The present T cell receptor beta chain was sequenced within a study of shared clonotypes between healthy human individuals (dated by TCRdb to 2018 to 2020). Background for the entire study: A couple of women and a few men aged 18 to 49 years were included in the cohort. To increase sequencing depth and limit assay-specific biases, TCR repertoire library preparation and sequencing were carried out by different laboratories using diverse techniques. For each donor, CD4 naive and CD4 memory were each given three plates, CD8 naive was given two plates, and CD8 memory was given one plate. Between about 0.85 and 8.9 billion PBMCs per donor were obtained by leukapheresis. The study deeply sequenced blood TCR repertoires of several healthy adults to estimate repertoire size and the extent of clonotype sharing between individuals. What the study reported, not specific to this receptor: Rarefaction of sorted-subset datasets indicated incomplete sequencing despite the large sequencing depth. About 5% of naive CD4, around 3.6% of naive CD8, around 2.3% of memory CD4, and 0.4% of memory CD8 clonotypes were shared across several donors. Pairwise subsampling led to the expectation that sequencing depth would affect the degree of clonotype sharing among donors. Sampling was limited to blood, and TCR repertoires in tissue likely differ from TCR repertoires in blood. Because the study included a small number of donors, the genetic and exposure-history diversity represented was limited. Larger estimated clonotype richness was generally found for naive subsets than for memory subsets. Higher generation probabilities were observed for clonotypes shared by all four sorted-subset donors than for non-shared clonotypes.

CD8 naive samples were CD45RO-negative cells positively selected for CCR7, giving a CD45RA+CCR7+ population that excluded TemRA cells. The donors were healthy, HIV-negative adults with no recently reported acute infections or vaccinations. Only Caucasian adults living in Nashville, Tennessee, USA were represented among the donors. After blood collection by leukapheresis, PBMCs were isolated using Ficoll-Histopaque density gradient centrifugation and then cryopreserved in the vapor phase of liquid nitrogen. Purity and quantity of every magnetically sorted T cell population were checked by analytical flow cytometry. Each sorted fraction had its genomic DNA isolated and then quantified by UV absorbance on a Nanodrop 2000c. Reading the germline V gene gives CDR1 SGHVS and CDR2 FNYEAQ. The junction shows trimming of 5 bases on V and 7 bases on J, plus 17 bases between the germline ends. The CDR3 covers 15 residues, taking in both the cysteine and the phenylalanine. CDR3 DNA only is kept here, 45 bases in frame from base 1.

TCR CDR3 regions were amplified from genomic DNA by multiplex PCR using the deep immunoSEQ assay. Extracted genomic DNA from each cell subset was distributed evenly across all wells of several immunoSEQ 96-well plates, and each plate was treated as a replicate. For sorted subsets, each replicate PCR was loaded with around 220 ng genomic DNA, equivalent to about 30,000 T cell genomes. Purified libraries were measured with a Qubit 3.0 fluorometer, size-checked on a Bioanalyzer 2100, and measured again with the KAPA Library Quantification kit. A separate single-read 150-cycle Illumina NextSeq 550 flow cell was used to sequence each immunoSEQ 96-well plate. From the authors' description of their analysis: Because the immunoSEQ output held only junctional sequences and lacked quality scores, the filtering could not match the filtering applied to full-length reads. To assign V/J genes and CDR3, sequences were annotated against IMGT germline references using PyIR, a Python wrapper for IgBLAST v1.9. Reads were removed for weak V/J assignments (E-value above 1e-6), missing CDR3, stop codons, out-of-frame junctions, or ambiguous translated residues. V3J clonotypes were defined as sequences sharing the same inferred V gene, J gene, and CDR3 amino acid sequence. To compute the percentage overlap between repertoires, the number of shared unique clonotypes was divided by the size of the smaller repertoire. Repertoire richness was assessed with RTK rarefaction, the Chao1 estimator, and Recon v2.1 estimates of unobserved clonotypes. Generation probabilities for all TCRbeta clonotypes obtained by the gDNA method from several donors were computed using OLGA. TCRdb took over this immuneACCESS table, retaining in-frame rearrangements with V and J assigned. Such tables are incomplete; in checked studies, under half of the missing clones stem from an unresolved V gene, and the remainder is unexplained. Clone size and the V and J calls come from that table; the DNA yielded D and trimming. Recorded for this sample are over 2 million clones; approximately 94% of them occurred a single time. Jointly, the top ten make up more than 0.95% of the sample.

Notes on this clone: Its antigen is unknown. The record has no base qualities; no much larger clone is one base away.

The chain is made from TRBV7-6 and TRBJ2-2; 5 matching bases give a weak D call of TRBD2. This TCR was sampled from a man aged 18 to 29 in good health. Material: naive CD8+ T cells sorted from blood. This specimen's cell subset or site label, interpreted: CD45RA+CCR7+. This receptor carries the CDR3 CASSPTLGGGGELFF. The DNA sequence follows: TGTGCCAGCAGCCCCACGCTAGGAGGCGGCGGGGAGCTGTTTTTT. The variable domain in full, with residues beyond the CDR3 obtained from the reference TRBV7-6 and TRBJ2-2 genes, is GAGVSQSPRYKVTKRGQDVALRCDPISGHVSLYWYRQALGQGPEFLTYFNYEAQQDKSGLPNDRFSAERPEGSISTLTIQRTEQRDSAMYRCASSPTLGGGGELFFGEGSRLTVL.